What follows are 25 T cell receptor beta chains derived from one specimen sequenced in a study of T cells after yellow fever vaccination. TCRdb reprocessed the 5' RACE reads with MiXCR, giving one entry per CDR3 protein. This sample carries some 350,000 distinct CDR3 sequences, 4% of them seen once, and the ten largest clones take 24%. The material sequenced was PBMCs, taken 5 days after the yellow fever booster vaccination. The source of these receptors is a man aged 18 to 30 who received the YFV17D yellow fever vaccine.

This clonotype occurred a few times. This chain joins TRBV12-3 or TRBV12-4 and TRBJ1-2; D call uncertain. Deletions cut 3 bases from V and 4 bases from J, with 12 bases between. This CDR3 is 14 amino acids long. The CDR3 region has the DNA TGTGCCAGCAGTTTTGGGGAAAGGATCTATGGCTACACCTTC. This gives the protein CASSFGERIYGYTF.

The chain has TRBV20-1 and TRBJ2-7; 8 bases match TRBD1. The CDR3 has 13 residues. V shed 1 base and J 3 bases; nucleotides not matched to a gene: 2. CDR1 and CDR2 from the germline V gene are DFQATT and SNEGSKA (reference sequence). The CDR3 DNA reads as TGCAGTGCTAGAGCGACAGGGGTCTACGAGCAGTACTTC. It encodes CSARATGVYEQYF.

The CDR3 protein is CASSSGDYSNQPQHF. The CDR3 DNA sequence: TGTGCCAGCAGCAGTGGGGACTATAGCAATCAGCCCCAGCATTTT. The V gene is TRBV5-5, the J gene TRBJ1-5, with D perhaps TRBD1 (5 bases). The ends were cut back, 4 bases at V and 0 bases at J, with 11 bases in the middle. The CDR3 extends over 15 amino acids. Germline CDR1 reads SGHKS; CDR2 reads YYEKEE (reference sequence).

This clonotype turned up a few times. The J gene is TRBJ1-1, the V gene TRBV5-1; 8 bases are shared with TRBD1. Losses at the gene ends were 4 bases for V and 7 bases for J; bases not matched to a gene: 9. Germline CDR1 reads SGHRS; CDR2 reads YFSETQ. This CDR3 is 14 amino acids long. The CDR3: CASSEQGGRVEAFF. The CDR3 DNA reads as TGCGCCAGCAGCGAACAGGGGGGAAGAGTTGAAGCTTTCTTT.

This chain joins TRBV5-4 and TRBJ2-3; D perhaps matches TRBD2 (6 bases). Germline assignment: CDR1 SGHNT and CDR2 YYREEE (reference sequence). V lost 4 bases and J lost 0, with 12 bases in between. The CDR3 runs 15 residues. The CDR3 bases are TGTGCCAGCAGCGTCAGGGACTTTAGCACAGATACGCAGTATTTT. Translating gives CASSVRDFSTDTQYF.

Only a few counts were recorded for this clonotype. The chain is built from TRBV29-1 and TRBJ1-1; 10 bases match TRBD1. Germline CDR1 reads SQVTM; CDR2 reads ANQGSEA. V shed 7 bases and J 0 bases; nucleotides not matched to a gene: 5. This CDR3 comprises 14 residues. Written as DNA, the CDR3 is TGCAGCGCTGGACAGGGGGAAATGAACACTGAAGCTTTCTTT. Encoded protein: CSAGQGEMNTEAFF.

This clonotype was counted ten times or more. The chain joins TRBV7-2 to TRBJ2-7; TRBD2 aligns across 7 bases. The CDR3 contains 15 residues. In germline, CDR1 is SGHTA, CDR2 FQGNSA. Trimming removed 5 bases from V and 5 bases from J; junction bases left unmatched: 12. The CDR3 DNA is TGTGCCAGCAGCCTCAGGGAGGGTCGGGACCACGAGCAGTACTTC. This translates into CASSLREGRDHEQYF.

J is TRBJ2-7 and V is TRBV7-9; D is unclear. This CDR3 has 13 amino acids. Trimming took 5 bases from V and 0 from J, leaving 8 bases between them. The germline gives CDR1 SEHNR, CDR2 FQNEAQ (reference sequence). This CDR3 reads CASSPLSSYEQYF. The DNA for the CDR3 is TGTGCCAGCAGCCCTCTTAGCTCCTACGAGCAGTACTTC.

This clonotype has a count of ten or more. The chain links TRBV20-1 to TRBJ1-5, with unresolved D. Trimming cost V 5 bases and J 0 bases, with 14 bases left between them. This CDR3 comprises 15 residues. Germline values: CDR1 DFQATT, CDR2 SNEGSKA (reference sequence). The CDR3: CSAGLTAYSNQPQHF. Written as DNA, the CDR3 is TGCAGTGCTGGACTTACAGCCTATAGCAATCAGCCCCAGCATTTT.

This clonotype was recorded many times. This chain links TRBV4-3 with TRBJ2-2; 8 nucleotides match TRBD2. V was clipped by 4 bases and J by 9 bases; unmatched bases: 13. Germline CDR1 reads LGHNA; CDR2 reads YSLEER. The CDR3 runs to 16 residues. CDR3 DNA: TGCGCCAGCAGCCCTTCCCCCTCAGCGGGGGACCGGGAGCTGTTTTTT. Translating gives CASSPSPSAGDRELFF.

This chain uses TRBV12-3 or TRBV12-4 with TRBJ2-3; 7 bases line up with TRBD2. This CDR3 is built from 15 residues. Trimming removed 3 bases from V and 5 bases from J; junction bases left unmatched: 8. DNA of the CDR3: TGTGCCAGCAGTTTCATCTGGGGGGGGGGAGATACGCAGTATTTT. Translating it yields CASSFIWGGGDTQYF.

This clonotype was recorded at least ten times. Here the CDR3 reads CASSERTAGAGGMQYF. CDR3 bases: TGTGCCAGCTCAGAGAGAACCGCTGGCGCCGGGGGTATGCAGTATTTT. This chain joins TRBV18 and TRBJ2-3; a weak D match, TRBD2 (6 bases). The V end was cut by 5 bases, the J end by 11 bases, with 26 bases between. The CDR3 spans 16 residues. Germline CDR1 and CDR2: KGHSH and LQKENI.

The table lists this clonotype with a few counts. The V call is TRBV2, the J call TRBJ1-2; D unclear. The germline V gene encodes CDR1 SNHLY and CDR2 FYNNEI. The CDR3 is 11 amino acids. CDR3 nucleotides: TGTGTCCCTCCCCTATACTATGGCTACACCTTC. Translating it yields CVPPLYYGYTF.

Remarks on this clonotype: This sequence may be a read error, since a much larger clone differs from it by one base. The V and J genes are TRBV5-1 and TRBJ1-1, with unresolved D. The V and J ends lost 4 bases and 5 bases respectively, with 15 bases between them. Germline V CDR1 and CDR2: SGHRS, YFSETQ. This CDR3 has 14 residues. The CDR3 coding sequence is TGCGCCAGCAGCGATGACGGGATGCGGACTGAAGCTTTCTTT. Amino acids: CASSDDGMRTEAFF.

V gene TRBV6-6 combines with J gene TRBJ2-7; D is undetermined. CDR1 is MNHNY, CDR2 SVGAGI, per germline (reference sequence). Trimming took off 2 bases at V and 3 bases at J, with 20 bases between the two ends. CDR3 size: 17 residues. The CDR3 nucleotides read TGTGCCAGCAGTTACCCTGACGTCGGTCCCCAAGGCTACGAGCAGTACTTC. Translating gives CASSYPDVGPQGYEQYF.

This clonotype was observed at least ten times. J is TRBJ1-2 and V is TRBV27; D call uncertain. V was trimmed by 3 bases and J by 6 bases, leaving 8 bases between them. Germline CDR1 MNHEY, CDR2 SMNVEV (reference sequence). This CDR3 is 12 amino acids long. The CDR3 is CASSLCSDGYTF. CDR3 DNA: TGTGCCAGCAGTTTGTGTAGCGATGGCTACACCTTC.

This clonotype was counted ten times or more. This chain uses TRBV7-9 with TRBJ2-3, with TRBD1 matching over 8 bases. Looked up from germline, CDR1 is SEHNR and CDR2 is FQNEAQ (reference sequence). The CDR3 totals 16 residues. The V segment lost 7 bases and the J segment 7 bases; nucleotides outside the gene matches: 16. The DNA of the CDR3 is TGTGCCAGCAACGCCCTCCGGGACAGGACCATGAATACGCAGTATTTT. Its translation is CASNALRDRTMNTQYF.

This clonotype was counted ten times or more. This rearrangement joins TRBV12-3 or TRBV12-4 to TRBJ2-5; 8 nucleotides match TRBD2. The CDR3 contains 14 residues. V shed 5 bases and J 3 bases; nucleotides not matched to a gene: 5. DNA for the CDR3: TGTGCCAGCAGTCAAAAAGCGGGGGAAGAGACCCAGTACTTC. Amino acids: CASSQKAGEETQYF.

A few counts support this clonotype. V is TRBV7-9 and J is TRBJ1-1; the match to TRBD1 covers 7 bases. Germline V gene sequence: CDR1 SEHNR, CDR2 FQNEAQ (reference sequence). The CDR3 runs to 14 residues. Germline trimming cut 3 bases from V and 3 bases from J; bases unmatched to any gene: 4. CDR3 amino acids: CASSLGQTYTEAFF. The CDR3 nucleotides read TGTGCCAGCAGCTTGGGACAGACCTACACTGAAGCTTTCTTT.

This clonotype was seen at least ten times. The gene calls are TRBV4-1 and TRBJ2-1; the match to TRBD2 covers 9 bases. V lost 6 bases and J lost 0; bases outside the gene matches: 3. The length of the CDR3 is 15 residues. The germline V gene has CDR1 MGHRA and CDR2 YSYEKL. CDR3: CASSLAGTSYNEQFF. The CDR3 DNA reads as TGCGCCAGCAGTCTAGCGGGGACCTCCTACAATGAGCAGTTCTTC.

This clonotype was detected a few times. The rearrangement uses TRBV5-1 and TRBJ2-3, with D possibly TRBD1 on 6 matching bases. The CDR3 covers 15 residues. CDR1 is SGHRS, CDR2 YFSETQ, per germline. Between the trimmed V and J ends, which lost 4 bases and 1 base, there was a span of 13 bases. The chain's CDR3 is CASSTQGFGTDTQYF. CDR3 nucleotide sequence: TGCGCCAGCAGCACTCAGGGGTTCGGCACAGATACGCAGTATTTT. The full variable domain, completed using reference TRBV5-1 and TRBJ2-3, is KAGVTQTPRYLIKTRGQQVTLSCSPISGHRSVSWYQQTPGQGLQFLFEYFSETQRNKGNFPGRFSGRQFSNSRSEMNVSTLELGDSALYLCASSTQGFGTDTQYFGPGTRLTVL.

Many counts were recorded for this clonotype. The J gene is TRBJ1-1, the V gene TRBV9, with D perhaps matching TRBD1 (6 bases). Trimming pared 1 base from V and 5 bases from J, leaving 12 bases between. Looked up from germline, CDR1 is SGDLS and CDR2 is YYNGEE. The CDR3 loop spans 14 amino acids. This CDR3 reads CASSVSGDLTEAFF. The CDR3 DNA follows: TGTGCCAGCAGCGTATCAGGGGACTTGACTGAAGCTTTCTTT. Supplemented by reference TRBV9 and TRBJ1-1, the full variable domain reads DSGVTQTPKHLITATGQRVTLRCSPRSGDLSVYWYQQSLDQGLQFLIQYYNGEERAKGNILERFSAQQFPDLHSELNLSSLELGDSALYFCASSVSGDLTEAFFGQGTRLTVV.

This clonotype was seen a few times. The chain has TRBV10-3 and TRBJ2-1; unclear D gene. V lost 1 base, J lost 5 bases, and 18 bases lay in between. The CDR3 contains 17 residues. The germline gives CDR1 ENHRY, CDR2 SYGVKD. CDR3 in amino acids: CAISEYLDSPAHNEQFF. The DNA of the CDR3 is TGTGCCATCAGTGAGTACCTCGATTCTCCGGCCCACAATGAGCAGTTCTTC.

The rearrangement uses TRBV5-1 and TRBJ2-3, with 12 bases aligning to TRBD2. Losses at the gene ends were 1 base for V and 5 bases for J; bases not matched to a gene: 5. Germline CDR1 is SGHRS and CDR2 is YFSETQ. This CDR3 is 16 amino acids long. The chain's CDR3 is CASSLLTSGGQDTQYF. CDR3 sequence (DNA): TGCGCCAGCAGCTTGCTAACTAGCGGGGGGCAAGATACGCAGTATTTT.

This clonotype was counted ten times or more. The chain carries TRBV5-1 and TRBJ2-3; D unclear. This CDR3 comprises 12 residues. V shed 5 bases and J shed 0 bases, with 4 bases lying between them. Germline V CDR1 and CDR2: SGHRS, YFSETQ. This chain's CDR3 is CASRISTDTQYF. The DNA for the CDR3 is TGCGCCAGCAGGATTAGCACAGATACGCAGTATTTT.